The T cell receptor (beta chain) under discussion was sequenced for a study of neurological immune-mediated disorders. Overall study: A relapsing-remitting course was seen in about 90% of the roughly 35 multiple sclerosis patients and a secondary progressive course in 3. Study-level findings and limits: Neither clinical nor MRI features were associated with the multiple sclerosis repertoire cluster. Phylogenetic grouping assigned the repertoires of 18 of 34 multiple sclerosis patients to a single related-CDR3 cluster, which may represent a signature.

This clonotype was found many times. Antigen unknown. The V and J ends lost 7 bases and 5 bases respectively, with 15 bases between them. CDR1 is SGHAT and CDR2 is FQNNGV in the germline V gene. The CDR3 is 13 residues long. It was by 5'RACE with 10-nucleotide random UMIs that the cDNA was made. MiXCR was run by TCRdb on the 5' RACE reads, yielding one entry per CDR3 protein. Among over 45,000 distinct CDR3 sequences listed, just under 4% were seen once. This receptor was obtained from a woman in her 40s with multiple sclerosis. The source material was CD4+ T cells from blood. V gene TRBV11-2 combines with J gene TRBJ2-7, with D perhaps TRBD2 (6 bases). For the CDR3, the DNA is TGTGCCAGCAACGTCCGGAGGGCTCACGAGCAGTACTTC. This gives the protein CASNVRRAHEQYF.